The 32 T cell receptor beta chains below come from one sample, sequenced in a study of OX40 agonist ivuxolimab in advanced cancers. Some clones are missing from TCRdb's copy, which holds only in-frame ones; the method was immunoSEQ multiplex PCR. This sample has 60,000 to 75,000 clones; 80% occur once, and the top ten carry 0.95% to 1.5%. The specimen was CD4+ or CD8+ T cells sorted from blood, collected in a trial of the OX40 agonist ivuxolimab. These receptors originate from an adult with an advanced solid tumor such as melanoma, head and neck, liver or kidney cancer.

By frequency in the sample, this clone is medium-sized. This chain connects TRBV11-1 to TRBJ1-6, with D unresolved. CDR3 length: 12 amino acids. V lost 1 base and J 7 bases, leaving 2 bases between the germline ends. Germline loops: CDR1 SGHAT, CDR2 FQDESV (reference sequence). DNA of the CDR3: TGTGCCAGCAGCTTAGGAAATTCACCCCTCCACTTT. This gives the protein CASSLGNSPLHF.

As to this clone: An end of the junction differs from the germline gene, which may be a read error. This chain uses TRBV2 with TRBJ1-4; D remains unclear. The CDR3 covers 11 residues. The V gene's germline CDR1 is SNHLY and CDR2 FYNNEI. The DNA of the CDR3 is TGTGCCAGCACTGCTAAAGAAAAACTGTTTTTT. It encodes CASTAKEKLFF.

The sample holds one count of this clone. This chain uses TRBV21-1 with TRBJ2-2; the table's D gene call, TRBD1, was not cross checked with the DNA. TRBV21-1 is flagged as a pseudogene. The CDR3 has 16 residues. DNA for the CDR3: TGTGCCAGCAGCAAAGGCATCTGGCCTTACACCGGGGAGCTGTTTTTT. This codes for CASSKGIWPYTGELFF.

The CDR3 DNA reads as TGTGCCAGCTCACCGGACAGGGGGCTCGGGGCCAACGTCCTGACTTTC. Translating gives CASSPDRGLGANVLTF. This chain joins TRBV18 and TRBJ2-6, with 11 positions matching TRBD1. Germline V gene lookup returns CDR1 KGHSH and CDR2 LQKENI. After removal of 3 bases from V and 4 bases from J, the junction contained 2 bases not matched to a gene. The CDR3 spans 16 residues.

This rearrangement joins TRBV10-3 to TRBJ2-7; 8 nucleotides line up with TRBD1. The CDR3 has 17 amino acids. Germline assignment: CDR1 ENHRY and CDR2 SYGVKD. The trim removed 3 bases at V and 0 bases at J, leaving 10 bases unmatched. In nucleotides, the CDR3 is TGTGCCATCAGTGATTCTCCCGGGACAGGCCGCTCCTACGAGCAGTACTTC. Translating gives CAISDSPGTGRSYEQYF.

The rearrangement links TRBV6-1 to TRBJ1-2, with D possibly TRBD1 on 5 matching bases. This CDR3 comprises 13 residues. V was shortened by 11 bases and J by 4 bases, with 17 bases between the two germline ends. Germline CDR1 MNHNS, CDR2 SASEGT. The CDR3 DNA reads as TGTGCCGGCCAAAAAGGGGTGCGCTATGGCTACACCTTC. It specifies CAGQKGVRYGYTF.

The chain has TRBV15 and TRBJ2-1; TRBD2 aligns across 8 bases. The CDR3 contains 16 residues. Looked up from germline, CDR1 is LNHNV and CDR2 is YYDKDF (reference sequence). J lost 2 bases, V lost 0 bases, and 3 bases had no gene match. The CDR3 region is CATSRDPGLAYNEQFF. In nucleotides, the CDR3 is TGTGCCACCAGCAGAGATCCGGGACTAGCCTACAATGAGCAGTTCTTC.

This chain uses TRBV14 with TRBJ2-7, with D possibly matching TRBD2 (5 bases). Germline CDR1 is SGHDN and CDR2 is FVKESK. Trimming took 9 bases from V and 2 from J, leaving 11 bases between them. The CDR3 length is 12 residues. CDR3 DNA sequence: TGTGCCAGTTCAGGAGGACCCTACGAGCAGTACTTC. It codes for CASSGGPYEQYF.

This chain links TRBV30 with TRBJ2-7; D is unclear. The V end was cut by 0 bases, the J end by 6 bases, with 15 bases between. This CDR3 has 14 residues. Germline V gene data show CDR1 as GTSNPN and CDR2 as SVGIG (reference sequence). CDR3 region: CAWSVGALAPEQYF. The CDR3, as DNA: TGTGCCTGGAGTGTAGGCGCGCTGGCTCCCGAGCAGTACTTC.

As concerns this clone: Other DNA variants within this sample encode the same CDR3. The chain combines TRBV7-2 with TRBJ1-2; D is perhaps TRBD1 (5 bases). Trimming removed 4 bases at V and 8 bases at J, with 17 bases between. Germline V CDR1 and CDR2: SGHTA, FQGNSA. The CDR3 runs to 14 residues. CDR3 in amino acids: CASSSNQGLGGYTF. Here the CDR3 DNA reads TGTGCCAGCAGCTCTAATCAGGGACTGGGCGGCTACACCTTC.

The chain recombines TRBV4-2 with TRBJ2-7; possibly TRBD2 for D (5 bases). This CDR3 is 14 amino acids long. Trimming took off 0 bases at V and 10 bases at J, with 16 bases between the two ends. Germline CDR1 is LGHNA and CDR2 is YNFKEQ. The CDR3 sequence is CASSQDRGASPQYF. The CDR3 bases are TGTGCCAGCAGCCAAGATCGGGGTGCCTCACCCCAGTACTTC.

The rearrangement links TRBV2 to TRBJ1-2, with 10 nucleotides matching TRBD1. CDR3 length equals 14 residues. V lost 7 bases, J lost 3 bases, and 5 bases stayed unmatched. Germline values: CDR1 SNHLY, CDR2 FYNNEI. The CDR3 reads CASNPGQGYYGYTF. For the CDR3, the DNA is TGTGCCAGCAACCCGGGACAGGGGTACTATGGCTACACCTTC.

The V call is TRBV6-5, the J call TRBJ1-3, with D possibly matching TRBD1 (5 bases). The length of the CDR3 is 15 residues. Trimming cost V 4 bases and J 2 bases, with 12 bases left between them. Germline V lookup: CDR1 MNHEY, CDR2 SVGAGI. In DNA form, the CDR3 reads TGTGCCAGCAGTTCCCCCCCAGGGACTGGAAACACCATATATTTT. Amino acids: CASSSPPGTGNTIYF.

The rearrangement uses TRBV6-5 and TRBJ1-2, with 9 nucleotides matching TRBD1. Germline V CDR1 and CDR2: MNHEY, SVGAGI. The CDR3 is made up of 14 amino acids. Trimming at V came to 6 bases and at J to 5 bases, leaving 7 bases not matched to a gene. This CDR3 reads CASSLQDRGYGYTF. CDR3 nucleotide sequence: TGTGCCAGCAGCCTGCAGGACAGGGGATATGGCTACACCTTC.

The chain links TRBV30 to TRBJ1-5, with TRBD1 matching 8 bases. Germline CDR1 is GTSNPN and CDR2 is SVGIG (reference sequence). The CDR3 extends over 14 amino acids. With 3 bases clipped from V and 7 bases from J, the junction kept 8 bases outside the gene matches. The CDR3 DNA follows: TGTGCCTGGAGCCTACAGGGGGGCGGACAGCCCCAGCATTTT. It yields the protein CAWSLQGGGQPQHF.

V is TRBV30 and J is TRBJ1-5; D perhaps matches TRBD1 (6 bases). Looked up from germline, CDR1 is GTSNPN and CDR2 is SVGIG (reference sequence). The V gene lost 0 bases and the J gene lost 7 bases, with 16 bases spanning the gap. The length of the CDR3 is 15 residues. The CDR3, as DNA: TGTGCCTGGAGTGTAACGTCGGGGGGCTGGCAGCCCCAGCATTTT. Translating gives CAWSVTSGGWQPQHF.

The chain links TRBV10-3 to TRBJ2-1, with 7 bases identical to TRBD1. Per the germline V gene, CDR1 is ENHRY and CDR2 is SYGVKD. Unmatched junction bases numbered 8, after V lost 3 bases and J lost 0 bases. The CDR3 spans 17 residues. CDR3 coding DNA: TGTGCCATCAGTGACCGGACAGGTCCGAGCTCCTACAATGAGCAGTTCTTC. This translates into CAISDRTGPSSYNEQFF.

J is TRBJ2-7 and V is TRBV28; tentatively, D is TRBD1 (6 bases). Trimming removed 5 bases from V and 3 bases from J, with 11 bases in between. This CDR3 contains 13 residues. In germline, CDR1 is MDHEN, CDR2 SYDVKM. DNA for the CDR3: TGTGCCAGCAGTCGGGACACAAGCTACGAGCAGTACTTC. It yields the protein CASSRDTSYEQYF. The whole variable domain, filled in from reference TRBV28 and TRBJ2-7, reads DVKVTQSSRYLVKRTGEKVFLECVQDMDHENMFWYRQDPGLGLRLIYFSYDVKMKEKGDIPEGYSVSREKKERFSLILESASTNQTSMYLCASSRDTSYEQYFGPGTRLTVT.

The V and J genes are TRBV7-6 and TRBJ2-7; 8 nucleotides match TRBD1. The CDR3 is 15 amino acids. Germline values: CDR1 SGHVS, CDR2 FNYEAQ. J gave up 2 bases and V 5 bases, and 8 bases lay outside the gene matches. The CDR3 region is CASSRGQGDTYEQYF. The CDR3 nucleotides read TGTGCCAGCAGCCGCGGACAGGGAGATACCTACGAGCAGTACTTC. The full variable domain, rest sourced from reference TRBV7-6 and TRBJ2-7, is GAGVSQSPRYKVTKRGQDVALRCDPISGHVSLYWYRQALGQGPEFLTYFNYEAQQDKSGLPNDRFSAERPEGSISTLTIQRTEQRDSAMYRCASSRGQGDTYEQYFGPGTRLTVT.

The chain has TRBV11-2 and TRBJ2-2; 7 positions match TRBD2. J lost 4 bases, V lost 2 bases, and 7 bases had no gene match. The CDR3 covers 16 residues. CDR1 SGHAT and CDR2 FQNNGV come from the germline V gene. The CDR3 protein is CASSLLPGGITGELFF. The CDR3 bases are TGTGCCAGCAGCTTACTCCCCGGGGGGATCACCGGGGAGCTGTTTTTT. Using reference TRBV11-2 and TRBJ2-2 for the parts outside the CDR3, the full variable domain is EAGVAQSPRYKIIEKRQSVAFWCNPISGHATLYWYQQILGQGPKLLIQFQNNGVVDDSQLPKDRFSAERLKGVDSTLKIQPAKLEDSAVYLCASSLLPGGITGELFFGEGSRLTVL.

The chain couples TRBV4-3 to TRBJ1-2, with a weak D call TRBD1 (5 bases). Germline CDR1 LGHNA, CDR2 YSLEER. The V and J ends lost 3 bases and 9 bases respectively, with 14 bases between them. There are 13 residues in the CDR3. CDR3 DNA: TGCGCCAGCAGCCAGGACGACAGAGGGAGCTACACCTTC. It yields the protein CASSQDDRGSYTF.

The chain uses TRBV4-2 and TRBJ1-6; no definite D call. V was clipped by 0 bases and J by 6 bases, with 18 bases between them. Germline V gene data show CDR1 as LGHNA and CDR2 as YNFKEQ. The CDR3 runs to 18 residues. The CDR3 is CASSQDPRVGIGNSPLHF. CDR3 coding DNA: TGTGCCAGCAGCCAAGATCCGAGGGTGGGGATTGGTAATTCACCCCTCCACTTT.

This chain links TRBV6-5 with TRBJ2-3, with 10 bases matching TRBD2. This CDR3 contains 15 residues. The germline V gene encodes CDR1 MNHEY and CDR2 SVGAGI. V shed 0 bases, J shed 10 bases, and the junction held 7 bases outside the gene matches. The CDR3 DNA sequence: TGTGCCAGCAGTTACTCGGAGCGGGGGGGCCGGGCGCAGTATTTT. Its translation: CASSYSERGGRAQYF.

V gene TRBV7-3 combines with J gene TRBJ2-2; D possibly corresponds to TRBD2 (6 bases). Germline loops: CDR1 SGHTA, CDR2 FQGTGA. This CDR3 is 15 amino acids long. Deletions cut 1 base from V and 5 bases from J, with 11 bases between. The CDR3 DNA is TGTGCCAGCAGCTTAAGGGGACTCGGGACCGGGGAGCTGTTTTTT. Protein sequence: CASSLRGLGTGELFF.

V is TRBV9 and J is TRBJ1-3, with D unclear. Germline values: CDR1 SGDLS, CDR2 YYNGEE. V was cut by 0 bases and J by 4 bases, with 14 bases left in between. The CDR3 spans 16 residues. The CDR3 reads CASSVDPGVSGNTIYF. Here the CDR3 DNA reads TGTGCCAGCAGCGTAGACCCTGGGGTCAGCGGAAACACCATATATTTT.

This clone was counted only a few times. The chain's CDR3 is CASSDSSYMTGELFF. For the CDR3, the DNA is TGTGCCAGCAGTGACTCTAGCTACATGACCGGGGAGCTGTTTTTT. The V call is TRBV2, the J call TRBJ2-2; possibly TRBD2 for D (5 bases). CDR1 and CDR2 (germline): SNHLY, FYNNEI. Trimming removed 3 bases at V and 5 bases at J, with 13 bases between. The CDR3 covers 15 residues. The whole variable domain, filled in from reference TRBV2 and TRBJ2-2, reads EPEVTQTPSHQVTQMGQEVILRCVPISNHLYFYWYRQILGQKVEFLVSFYNNEISEKSEIFDDQFSVERPDGSNFTLKIRSTKLEDSAMYFCASSDSSYMTGELFFGEGSRLTVL.

The V gene is TRBV14, the J gene TRBJ2-1; 9 bases are shared with TRBD2. The CDR3 sequence is 15 residues long. V lost 2 bases and J lost 7; bases outside the gene matches: 6. CDR1 is SGHDN, CDR2 FVKESK, per germline. CDR3: CASSQLRGGKNEQFF. Here the CDR3 DNA reads TGTGCCAGCAGCCAATTGCGGGGGGGGAAGAATGAGCAGTTCTTC. The full variable domain, rest sourced from reference TRBV14 and TRBJ2-1, is EAGVTQFPSHSVIEKGQTVTLRCDPISGHDNLYWYRRVMGKEIKFLLHFVKESKQDESGMPNNRFLAERTGGTYSTLKVQPAELEDSGVYFCASSQLRGGKNEQFFGPGTRLTVL.

This sequence joins TRBV7-3 and TRBJ2-2, with D possibly matching TRBD2 (6 bases). Germline values: CDR1 SGHTA, CDR2 FQGTGA. The ends were cut back, 4 bases at V and 6 bases at J, with 12 bases in the middle. This CDR3 has 14 residues. The CDR3 nucleotides are TGTGCCAGCAGCTCCGGGAGTACACCCGGGGAGCTGTTTTTT. Translated: CASSSGSTPGELFF.

The rearrangement joins TRBV7-2 to TRBJ2-6; D not certain. This CDR3 region has 14 residues. The germline CDR1 and CDR2 sequences are SGHTA and FQGNSA. The germline V and J ends were trimmed by 6 bases and 0 bases, with 6 bases remaining between them. The CDR3 region has the DNA TGTGCCAGCAGGTTGGCCTCTGGGGCCAACGTCCTGACTTTC. This translates into CASRLASGANVLTF.

The chain couples TRBV21-1 to TRBJ1-2; TRBD1 was called by the table and not checked on the DNA. TRBV21-1 is a known pseudogene. The CDR3 sequence is 15 residues long. CDR3 protein: CASSKGDGTGGGYTF. CDR3 coding DNA: TGTGCCAGCAGCAAAGGTGACGGGACAGGGGGAGGCTACACCTTC.

The rearrangement uses TRBV19 and TRBJ1-4; D is unresolved. The CDR3 runs to 15 residues. V was shortened by 2 bases and J by 0 bases, with 7 bases between the two germline ends. CDR1 and CDR2 from the germline V gene are LNHDA and SQIVND (reference sequence). The CDR3 loop is CASSIPGATNEKLFF. The CDR3 DNA is TGTGCCAGTAGTATACCCGGGGCAACTAATGAAAAACTGTTTTTT.

This clone was found a few times. Germline is not matched at one junction end, which may reflect a read error. This chain connects TRBV6-4 to TRBJ2-5; TRBD1 matches 9 bases. The CDR3 covers 15 residues. Germline loops: CDR1 MRHNA, CDR2 SNTAGT. CDR3 bases: TGTGCCAGCAGCGACTTTACAGGGGGCAGGAAGACCCAGTACTTC. Translated, it gives CASSDFTGGRKTQYF.